A selection of T cell receptor beta chains follows, all from one sample in a study of a mutant IDH1 vaccine in newly diagnosed glioma. Their antigens are not known. Assay: immunoSEQ multiplex PCR; the TCRdb copy retains only in-frame clones and omits some. The top ten clones hold approximately 3.1% of a sample with roughly 51,000 clones, roughly four fifths of them seen once. This material consisted of PBMCs, taken from a glioma patient whose treatment included an IDH1 peptide vaccine. The receptors here all came from a man aged 25 to 45 with glioma. The CDR3 runs from the conserved cysteine through the conserved F or W. Each record gives: clone size, V gene, D gene, J gene, CDR3 DNA, CDR3 protein. A D gene is named only where the DNA matches it firmly. Only part of the rows carry a size: once, few, many, or a class if the clone is expanded.

-	TRBV28	-	TRBJ2-2	TGTGCCAGCAGTTTTAGTGCCGAGGCCTACACCGGGGAGCTGTTTTTT	CASSFSAEAYTGELFF
-	TRBV7-9	-	TRBJ2-2	TGTGCCAGCAGCTGGGACATTGGGGCCGAGCTGGTGTTTTTT	CASSWDIGAELVFF
-	TRBV5-1	-	TRBJ1-3	TGCGCCAGCAGCTTTGGGGGCGTCTCTGGAAACACCATATATTTT	CASSFGGVSGNTIYF
-	TRBV28	-	TRBJ1-2	TGTGCCAGCAGAAAGACGGGAGACCTTATTGGCTACACCTTC	CASRKTGDLIGYTF
-	TRBV6-1	-	TRBJ1-1	TGTGCCAGTGAGAAGGACAGAATGAACACTGAAGCTTTCTTT	CASEKDRMNTEAFF
-	TRBV29-1	-	TRBJ2-1	TGCAGCGTCCCTCTTGCAAGCCCCTACAATGAGCAGTTCTTC	CSVPLASPYNEQFF
once	TRBV27	-	TRBJ2-7	TGTGCCAGCAGCCACCTGGGCGAGCAGTACTTC	CASSHLGEQYF
few	TRBV2	-	TRBJ1-5	TGTGCCAGCAGTGAATCGGAATATAGCAATCAGCCCCAGCATTTT	CASSESEYSNQPQHF
-	TRBV6-5	-	TRBJ1-3	TGTGCCACTCTATCACCGGGACGCTCTGGAAACACCATATATTTT	CATLSPGRSGNTIYF
-	TRBV5-1	TRBD2	TRBJ2-5	TGCGCCAGCAGCTTCCTCGCGGGGGGCGGCGAGACCCAGTACTTC	CASSFLAGGGETQYF
-	TRBV29-1	-	TRBJ2-3	TGCAGCGTTGAAGAACGGCGTGATACGCAGTATTTT	CSVEERRDTQYF
-	TRBV5-4	-	TRBJ1-2	TGTGCCAGCAGCGGACGGGACACGGGTCACTATGGCTACACCTTC	CASSGRDTGHYGYTF
-	TRBV4-1	-	TRBJ1-5	TGCGCCAGCAGCAAATTAATCGGCCATCAGCCCCAGCATTTT	CASSKLIGHQPQHF
-	TRBV6-5	-	TRBJ1-3	TGTGCCAGCAGTAATTCTCTGGCTAACACCATATATTTT	CASSNSLANTIYF
-	TRBV30	TRBD1	TRBJ1-6	TGTGCCTGGAGTGTAGGGGGCAAGTATAATTCACCCCTCCACTTT	CAWSVGGKYNSPLHF
-	TRBV7-6	-	TRBJ2-1	TGTGCCAGCAGCTTGTTGGGCCAAGGGGGGGTTTACAATGAGCAGTTCTTC	CASSLLGQGGVYNEQFF
-	TRBV5-1	TRBD1	TRBJ1-2	TGCGCCAGCAGCATACAAGCCGGGACAGGCTATGGCTACACCTTC	CASSIQAGTGYGYTF
-	TRBV30	TRBD1	TRBJ1-3	TGTGCCTGGACCGCGGGACAGACTAATGGAAACACCATATATTTT	CAWTAGQTNGNTIYF
-	TRBV5-1	-	TRBJ2-2	TGCGCCAGCAGCTCGGCAGGGTCCGGGGAGCTGTTTTTT	CASSSAGSGELFF
-	TRBV11-2	TRBD1	TRBJ1-5	TGTGCCAGCAGCCGACAGGGCTTGAATCAGCCCCAGCATTTT	CASSRQGLNQPQHF
-	TRBV5-1	TRBD1	TRBJ2-2	TGCGCCAGCAGAGTTCCGGGACAGGGGACCGGGGAGCTGTTTTTT	CASRVPGQGTGELFF
-	TRBV2	-	TRBJ1-2	TGTGCCAGCTGTGGCTACACCTTC	CASCGYTF
-	TRBV30	TRBD1	TRBJ1-2	TGTGCCTGGAGCGAAATTCCCGGGACAGGGGCCAACTATGGCTACACCTTC	CAWSEIPGTGANYGYTF
few	TRBV6-5	-	TRBJ1-2	TGTGCCAGCAGTTACACGGGGAGTAGAGACTATGGCTACACCTTC	CASSYTGSRDYGYTF
-	TRBV6-1	TRBD1	TRBJ1-5	TGTGCCAGCCAGGCAGGGGGATTCAATCAGCCCCAGCATTTT	CASQAGGFNQPQHF
-	TRBV7-9	TRBD1	TRBJ1-5	TGTGCCAGCAGCGCGCAAAGGACAGGGGGTCATCAGCCCCAGCATTTT	CASSAQRTGGHQPQHF
-	TRBV27	TRBD2	TRBJ2-5	TGTGCCAGCAGTTTAAATAGCGGGGGCTGGCAAGAGACCCAGTACTTC	CASSLNSGGWQETQYF
-	TRBV9	-	TRBJ2-1	TGTGCCAGCAGCCAAGGTCTTAGCTCCTACAATGAGCAGTTCTTC	CASSQGLSSYNEQFF
-	TRBV14	TRBD2	TRBJ2-7	TGTGCCAGCAGCCAAGTTAGGGGACTAGCCTACGAGCAGTACTTC	CASSQVRGLAYEQYF
-	TRBV6-5	-	TRBJ1-5	TGTGCCAGCAGCGGGGGCTTTGGAAATCAGCCCCAGCATTTT	CASSGGFGNQPQHF
-	TRBV25-1	TRBD1	TRBJ1-1	TGTGCCAGCAGTAAACAGGGGGCAGGGAACACTGAAGCTTTCTTT	CASSKQGAGNTEAFF
once	TRBV15	-	TRBJ2-1	TGTGCCACCAGCACGGACTCCGGCTCCTACAATGAGCAGTTCTTC	CATSTDSGSYNEQFF
-	TRBV19	-	TRBJ2-5	TGTGCCAGTAGTATTAGTGGCAGCAAAGAGACCCAGTACTTC	CASSISGSKETQYF
-	TRBV10-1	TRBD2	TRBJ2-2	TGCGCCAGCAGTGAAGGGGCTAGCGGGGGGCCGAACACCGGGGAGCTGTTTTTT	CASSEGASGGPNTGELFF
-	TRBV28	-	TRBJ2-5	TGTGCCAGCAGTTCAACAGGGGAGGAGGGGGAGACCCAGTACTTC	CASSSTGEEGETQYF
-	TRBV2	TRBD1	TRBJ2-7	TGTGCCAGCAGCCGGGACAGGGGCCACGAGCAGTACTTC	CASSRDRGHEQYF
-	TRBV7-8	-	TRBJ1-1	TGTGCCAGCAGCTTAGATAGATCCGTCGCTGAAGCTTTCTTT	CASSLDRSVAEAFF
few	TRBV7-9	-	TRBJ1-2	TGTGCCAGCAGCTTAGGGGAAGGAGGGATCTTTGGCTACACCTTC	CASSLGEGGIFGYTF
-	TRBV29-1	-	TRBJ1-2	TGCAGCGTGACCCGGGGGGTCAACTATGGCTACACCTTC	CSVTRGVNYGYTF
-	TRBV6-5	-	TRBJ2-7	TGTGCCAGCAGGGGTTACGAGCAGTACTTC	CASRGYEQYF
-	TRBV7-2	-	TRBJ1-3	TGTGCCAGCAGATCGTCCGGGGGACGGCCCTCTGGAAACACCATATATTTT	CASRSSGGRPSGNTIYF
-	TRBV19	-	TRBJ2-7	TGTGCCTCAAACCGGGGTGCGGTGGACGAGCAGTACTTC	CASNRGAVDEQYF
-	TRBV6-5	-	TRBJ2-1	TGTGCCAGCAGTTACTCGAGGGGGTACAATGAGCAGTTCTTC	CASSYSRGYNEQFF
-	TRBV4-2	-	TRBJ1-5	TGTGCCAGCAGCCAAGAAGGGTTTAATCAGCCCCAGCATTTT	CASSQEGFNQPQHF
-	TRBV5-1	-	TRBJ2-7	TGCGCCAGCAGCACGGACGGGAGCTACGAGCAGTACTTC	CASSTDGSYEQYF
few	TRBV2	-	TRBJ1-5	TGTGCCAGCAGATCAGGGGAGGTAGGCAATCAGCCCCAGCATTTT	CASRSGEVGNQPQHF
-	TRBV7-9	TRBD1	TRBJ1-1	TGTGCCAGCAGCGTAACAGGGGCAGAGAGGAACACTGAAGCTTTCTTT	CASSVTGAERNTEAFF
-	TRBV12-5	-	TRBJ2-1	TGTGCTAGTGGTTTGGTACCACTAGACAATGAGCAGTTCTTC	CASGLVPLDNEQFF
-	TRBV19	TRBD1	TRBJ2-2	TGTGCCAGTAGTGCCCTAGACAGGGACACCGGGGAGCTGTTTTTT	CASSALDRDTGELFF
-	TRBV15	-	TRBJ1-2	TGTGCCACCAGCAGAGGGGATGTTGGCTACACCTTC	CATSRGDVGYTF
-	TRBV6-6	-	TRBJ1-5	TGTGCCTCCAGGGAAGGGAATCAGCCCCAGCATTTT	CASREGNQPQHF
-	TRBV2	TRBD1	TRBJ1-2	TGTGCCAGCAGTGAAGCCCCATACAGGGGGGCTAACTATGGCTACACCTTC	CASSEAPYRGANYGYTF